The subject of this entry is one TCR beta chain. Clones were sequenced by immunoSEQ multiplex PCR, and TCRdb holds only the in-frame ones, with some missing. The sample shows several thousand clones, approximately 82% of them seen only once. The CDR3 is made up of 15 amino acids. Trimming removed 2 bases at V and 0 bases at J, with 8 bases between. Germline lookup yields CDR1 SEHNR and CDR2 FQNEAQ (reference sequence). This entry belongs to a study of T cell repertoires in ileal Crohn's disease. Indicated time point: inflamed ileum from the surgical specimen. Sequenced material: ileal tissue. The TCR comes from an adult with Crohn's disease. The rearrangement links TRBV7-9 to TRBJ1-3; D is unresolved. CDR3 DNA sequence: TGTGCCAGCAGCTTAAGGGTAGACTCTGGAAACACCATATATTTT. Its translation: CASSLRVDSGNTIYF.